A selection of T cell receptor beta chains follows, all from one sample in a study of T cells in Graves' hyperthyroidism and ophthalmopathy. TCRdb itself ran the multiplex PCR reads through MiXCR, one entry per CDR3 protein. The repertoire holds about 700,000 distinct CDR3 sequences, with just under 45% as singletons. The sequencing input was peripheral blood or thyroid tissue (not recorded which). These receptors all come from an adult man with Graves' disease, either hyperthyroidism or ophthalmopathy (not recorded which). Each CDR3 is given with its conserved first and last residue. The order of the fields is clone size, V gene, D gene, J gene, CDR3 protein, CDR3 DNA. A D gene is named only where the DNA matches it firmly. Clone sizes are given selectively: once, few, many, or a class where the clone is expanded.

size: .
V: TRBV7-9
D: .
J: TRBJ2-6
CDR3: CASSSSRLAGANVLTF
DNA: TGTGCCAGCAGCTCCTCGAGGCTCGCTGGGGCCAACGTCCTGACTTTC

size: .
V: TRBV7-9
D: TRBD1
J: TRBJ2-5
CDR3: CASSSNTPGTGSQETQYF
DNA: TGTGCCAGCAGCTCCAATACCCCCGGGACAGGATCCCAAGAGACCCAGTACTTC

size: .
V: TRBV7-2
D: TRBD1
J: TRBJ1-3
CDR3: CASSPTGGTIYF
DNA: TGTGCCAGCAGCCCGACAGGGGGTACCATATATTTT

size: .
V: TRBV6-1
D: TRBD2
J: TRBJ2-5
CDR3: CASSDLNSGGRETQYF
DNA: TGTGCCAGCAGTGACCTGAATAGCGGGGGTCGAGAGACCCAGTACTTC

size: few
V: TRBV7-9
D: TRBD1
J: TRBJ2-7
CDR3: CASSSASGTGGPEYF
DNA: TGTGCCAGCAGCTCGGCCTCCGGGACAGGGGGGCCGGAGTACTTC

size: many
V: TRBV10-3
D: TRBD1
J: TRBJ1-2
CDR3: CAISGGQGVIGYTF
DNA: TGTGCCATCAGTGGGGGACAGGGAGTAATTGGCTACACCTTC

size: .
V: TRBV24-1
D: .
J: TRBJ1-5
CDR3: CATSTGQGRNQPQHF
DNA: TGTGCCACCAGTACGGGGCAGGGCCGCAATCAGCCCCAGCATTTT

size: many
V: TRBV10-2
D: .
J: TRBJ2-7
CDR3: CASSERLVRSYEQYF
DNA: TGCGCCAGCAGTGAGAGGTTAGTGCGATCCTACGAGCAGTACTTC

size: many
V: TRBV7-8
D: .
J: TRBJ2-7
CDR3: CASSWERTYEQYF
DNA: TGTGCCAGCAGCTGGGAGCGAACCTACGAGCAGTACTTC

size: few
V: TRBV19
D: .
J: TRBJ1-2
CDR3: CASSIDRTLYGYTF
DNA: TGTGCCAGTAGTATAGATAGGACGTTGTATGGCTACACCTTC

size: .
V: TRBV7-8
D: .
J: TRBJ1-3
CDR3: CASWGEGPGNTIYF
DNA: TGTGCCAGTTGGGGTGAGGGGCCCGGAAACACCATATATTTT

size: .
V: TRBV29-1
D: TRBD1
J: TRBJ2-6
CDR3: CSDDRVPGANVLTF
DNA: TGCAGCGACGACAGGGTCCCTGGGGCCAACGTCCTGACTTTC

size: once
V: TRBV2
D: TRBD1
J: TRBJ1-5
CDR3: CASNSGGSRQPQHF
DNA: TGTGCCAGCAACTCAGGGGGTTCGAGACAGCCCCAGCATTTT

size: many
V: TRBV24-1
D: TRBD2
J: TRBJ2-5
CDR3: CATSDPGTNQETQYF
DNA: TGTGCCACCAGTGACCCCGGGACTAACCAAGAGACCCAGTACTTC

size: .
V: TRBV7-3
D: .
J: TRBJ2-7
CDR3: CASSLNTGDEQYF
DNA: TGTGCCAGCAGCTTAAACACCGGGGACGAGCAGTACTTC

size: many
V: TRBV15
D: .
J: TRBJ1-6
CDR3: CATSRGGSQPPLHF
DNA: TGTGCCACCAGCAGAGGAGGGTCACAACCACCCCTCCACTTT

size: few
V: TRBV6-6
D: TRBD1
J: TRBJ2-5
CDR3: CASSQRDRGKETQYF
DNA: TGTGCCAGCAGTCAACGGGACAGGGGAAAAGAGACCCAGTACTTC

size: .
V: TRBV11-3
D: .
J: TRBJ1-3
CDR3: CASSLSLGDTIYF
DNA: TGTGCCAGCAGCCTATCGTTGGGTGACACCATATATTTT

size: .
V: TRBV29-1
D: .
J: TRBJ2-7
CDR3: CSASPGVGNYEQYF
DNA: TGCAGCGCCTCTCCAGGGGTCGGAAACTACGAGCAGTACTTC

size: .
V: TRBV9
D: .
J: TRBJ1-3
CDR3: CASSVAGDTIYF
DNA: TGTGCCAGCAGCGTAGCGGGGGACACCATATATTTT

size: many
V: TRBV4-1
D: .
J: TRBJ1-6
CDR3: CASSQAGDRWNSPLHF
DNA: TGCGCCAGCAGCCAAGCCGGGGACCGGTGGAATTCACCCCTCCACTTT

size: many
V: TRBV7-8
D: .
J: TRBJ2-7
CDR3: CASSSPTGKYEQYF
DNA: TGTGCCAGCAGCTCCCCGACAGGCAAGTACGAGCAGTACTTC

size: many
V: TRBV24-1
D: .
J: TRBJ1-1
CDR3: CATSDRGRTEAFF
DNA: TGTGCCACCAGTGACAGGGGTCGTACTGAAGCTTTCTTT

size: .
V: TRBV10-3
D: .
J: TRBJ1-2
CDR3: CASSAEGPQHGGGYTF
DNA: TGTGCCAGCAGCGCCGAAGGACCGCAACACGGAGGTGGCTACACCTTC

size: .
V: TRBV20-1
D: .
J: TRBJ1-1
CDR3: CSARWDFLNTEAFF
DNA: TGCAGTGCTAGATGGGACTTTCTGAACACTGAAGCTTTCTTT

size: .
V: TRBV12-3/TRBV12-4
D: .
J: TRBJ1-5
CDR3: CASSPLDRGNQPQHF
DNA: TGTGCCAGCAGTCCGCTCGACAGAGGGAATCAGCCCCAGCATTTT

size: .
V: TRBV6-1
D: .
J: TRBJ1-2
CDR3: CASSESLPAPGGYTF
DNA: TGTGCCAGCAGTGAATCCCTCCCCGCGCCGGGAGGCTACACCTTC

size: few
V: TRBV5-6
D: .
J: TRBJ2-5
CDR3: CASSPEVDQETQYF
DNA: TGTGCCAGCAGCCCGGAGGTAGACCAAGAGACCCAGTACTTC

size: few
V: TRBV20-1
D: .
J: TRBJ1-1
CDR3: CSAREGRMNTEAFF
DNA: TGCAGTGCTAGAGAGGGACGGATGAACACTGAAGCTTTCTTT

size: many
V: TRBV20-1
D: .
J: TRBJ1-6
CDR3: CSADTPNSPLHF
DNA: TGCAGTGCTGACACACCGAACTCACCCCTCCACTTT

size: few
V: TRBV10-3
D: TRBD1
J: TRBJ1-5
CDR3: CAISESATGGINQPQHF
DNA: TGTGCCATCAGTGAGTCTGCGACAGGGGGAATCAATCAGCCCCAGCATTTT

size: .
V: TRBV7-2
D: TRBD1
J: TRBJ1-1
CDR3: CASSPGRQGATEAFF
DNA: TGTGCCAGTAGTCCCGGAAGACAGGGGGCGACTGAAGCTTTCTTT

size: .
V: TRBV24-1
D: .
J: TRBJ2-7
CDR3: CATSAPGQSSYEQYF
DNA: TGTGCCACCAGTGCCCCGGGTCAGAGCTCCTACGAGCAGTACTTC

size: .
V: TRBV12-3/TRBV12-4
D: .
J: TRBJ1-6
CDR3: CASSQTGTPLNSPLHF
DNA: TGTGCCAGCAGCCAGACCGGGACACCCTTAAATTCACCCCTCCACTTT

size: few
V: TRBV5-1
D: .
J: TRBJ1-5
CDR3: CASSLAPGADQPQHF
DNA: TGCGCCAGCAGCTTGGCTCCGGGGGCCGATCAGCCCCAGCATTTT

size: many
V: TRBV29-1
D: TRBD1
J: TRBJ2-7
CDR3: CSVYRDREPYEQYF
DNA: TGCAGCGTGTACCGGGACAGGGAACCCTACGAGCAGTACTTC

size: few
V: TRBV2
D: TRBD1
J: TRBJ1-1
CDR3: CASSLWTGAAEAFF
DNA: TGTGCCAGCAGCCTTTGGACAGGGGCGGCTGAAGCTTTCTTT

size: .
V: TRBV15
D: .
J: TRBJ2-5
CDR3: CATSRDPGWGQPQYF
DNA: TGTGCCACCAGCAGAGATCCTGGGTGGGGTCAGCCCCAGTACTTC

size: .
V: TRBV20-1
D: TRBD1
J: TRBJ1-1
CDR3: CSANSPGQGSAEAFF
DNA: TGCAGTGCTAACTCCCCGGGACAGGGATCGGCTGAAGCTTTCTTT

size: .
V: TRBV5-1
D: TRBD1
J: TRBJ2-5
CDR3: CASCIGQGRGETQYF
DNA: TGCGCCAGCTGCATCGGACAGGGACGAGGTGAGACCCAGTACTTC

size: few
V: TRBV20-1
D: TRBD2
J: TRBJ2-7
CDR3: CSAISPLGRASYEQYF
DNA: TGCAGCGCCATATCCCCCCTCGGGAGGGCGTCCTACGAGCAGTACTTC

size: many
V: TRBV2
D: TRBD2
J: TRBJ2-5
CDR3: CASSGLAGKETQYF
DNA: TGTGCCAGCAGTGGACTAGCGGGAAAAGAGACCCAGTACTTC

size: many
V: TRBV7-9
D: .
J: TRBJ2-5
CDR3: CASSPNRETQYF
DNA: TGTGCCAGCAGCCCCAATAGGGAGACCCAGTACTTC

size: many
V: TRBV10-3
D: .
J: TRBJ1-1
CDR3: CAIRLQENTEAFF
DNA: TGTGCCATCAGGTTACAGGAGAACACTGAAGCTTTCTTT

size: few
V: TRBV29-1
D: TRBD1
J: TRBJ2-7
CDR3: CSVEITGGLYEQYF
DNA: TGCAGCGTTGAAATAACAGGGGGCTTATACGAGCAGTACTTC

size: .
V: TRBV19
D: TRBD1
J: TRBJ1-2
CDR3: CASYRGGGQDGYTF
DNA: TGTGCCAGTTATAGAGGGGGGGGACAGGATGGCTACACCTTC

size: many
V: TRBV20-1
D: .
J: TRBJ1-6
CDR3: CSAIKGESPLHF
DNA: TGCAGTGCTATTAAGGGGGAGTCACCCCTCCACTTT

size: many
V: TRBV7-2
D: TRBD1
J: TRBJ1-3
CDR3: CASSLAGQRIGGSIYF
DNA: TGTGCCAGCAGCTTAGCGGGACAGCGGATTGGAGGGTCCATATATTTT